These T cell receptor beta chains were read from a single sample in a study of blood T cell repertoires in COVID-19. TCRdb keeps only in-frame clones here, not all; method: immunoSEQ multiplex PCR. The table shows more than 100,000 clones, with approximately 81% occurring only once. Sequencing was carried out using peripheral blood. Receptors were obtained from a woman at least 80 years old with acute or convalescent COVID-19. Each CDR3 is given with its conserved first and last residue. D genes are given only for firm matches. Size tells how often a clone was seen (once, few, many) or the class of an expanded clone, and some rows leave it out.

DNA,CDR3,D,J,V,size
TGTGCCAGCAGCTCCGGGACAGGCTCTGGCTACACCTTC,CASSSGTGSGYTF,TRBD1,TRBJ1-2,TRBV7-2,.
TGCGCCAGCAGCCTCACTAGCGGCCAAGAGACCCAGTACTTC,CASSLTSGQETQYF,TRBD2,TRBJ2-5,TRBV5-1,.
TGTGCCATAGGACAGGGCAACTATGGCTACACCTTC,CAIGQGNYGYTF,TRBD1,TRBJ1-2,TRBV28,.
TGTGCCAGTAGTCAGTGGGAGCCCTATGGCTACACCTTC,CASSQWEPYGYTF,.,TRBJ1-2,TRBV19,few
TGTGCCAGCAGTACCGGACAGGACCACAATCAGCCCCAGCATTTT,CASSTGQDHNQPQHF,TRBD1,TRBJ1-5,TRBV6-2/TRBV6-3,once
TGTGCCAGCAGCTTAGCAGGGGCGGCAGGGATTCGCTACGAGCAGTACTTC,CASSLAGAAGIRYEQYF,.,TRBJ2-7,TRBV7-2,once
TGTGCCAGCAGTGAAGCGTCAGGGTACCGAGAGACCCAGTACTTC,CASSEASGYRETQYF,.,TRBJ2-5,TRBV2,once
TGTGCCAGCAGCCAAGTCAGACAGGGGGTCGGAGATGAGCAGTTCTTC,CASSQVRQGVGDEQFF,TRBD1,TRBJ2-1,TRBV3-1/TRBV3-2,.
TGCAGCGCCCGGGACAGGGGTCAGGGTGAGCAGTTCTTC,CSARDRGQGEQFF,TRBD1,TRBJ2-1,TRBV29-1,.
TGTGCCATCAGCGGGGGACAGGGGGCAAACACTGAAGCTTTCTTT,CAISGGQGANTEAFF,TRBD1,TRBJ1-1,TRBV10-3,few
TGTGCCAGCAGCTTACTCAGGGGCTCCACAGATACGCAGTATTTT,CASSLLRGSTDTQYF,.,TRBJ2-3,TRBV7-8,.
TGTGCCAGCAGCACGGGACTTCTAGAGACCCAGTACTTC,CASSTGLLETQYF,.,TRBJ2-5,TRBV5-4,.
TGTGCCAGCAGCCTCGCAGGGGGCGTCGAGACCCAGTACTTC,CASSLAGGVETQYF,TRBD1,TRBJ2-5,TRBV3-1/TRBV3-2,.
TGTGCCAGCAGCCAGCAACAGGGAAACACAGATACGCAGTATTTT,CASSQQQGNTDTQYF,.,TRBJ2-3,TRBV4-2,.
TGTGCCAGCAGCCAACTACAGGGGTGGGTGCAGTACTTC,CASSQLQGWVQYF,TRBD1,TRBJ2-7,TRBV7-2,.
TGCAGTGCTAGTCTTGGTGGGGGACTAGCGTTCTACAATGAGCAGTTCTTC,CSASLGGGLAFYNEQFF,TRBD2,TRBJ2-1,TRBV20-1,.
TGTGCCAGCAGTTTGGGGAGGGGATTCGGTGAAAAACTGTTTTTT,CASSLGRGFGEKLFF,.,TRBJ1-4,TRBV28,.
TGTGCCAGCAGTGTAGCCAGCGGGAGATTCTACGAGCAGTACTTC,CASSVASGRFYEQYF,TRBD2,TRBJ2-7,TRBV2,.
TGTGCCAGCAGCTTCACTCCAGGGGGCATGGGAGGAAACACCATATATTTT,CASSFTPGGMGGNTIYF,TRBD1,TRBJ1-3,TRBV7-2,.
TGTGCCAGCAGAAGAGCGAATTCACCCCTCCACTTT,CASRRANSPLHF,.,TRBJ1-6,TRBV6-5,.
TGTGCCAGCAGGGGTTGGACAGGGGAGAATGAAAAACTGTTTTTT,CASRGWTGENEKLFF,TRBD1,TRBJ1-4,TRBV2,.
TGTGCCAGCAGCACGGACAGGAACACTGAAGCTTTCTTT,CASSTDRNTEAFF,.,TRBJ1-1,TRBV11-1,.
TGCGCCAGCAGCCCGACGGACAGGGATTCCTACGAGCAGTACTTC,CASSPTDRDSYEQYF,TRBD1,TRBJ2-7,TRBV5-1,.
TGTGCCAGCAGTTCCCCCCTCAACACCGGGGAGCTGTTTTTT,CASSSPLNTGELFF,.,TRBJ2-2,TRBV28,.
TGTGCCAGCAGCTCGGGGGACAGGGCAAATCAGCCCCAGCATTTT,CASSSGDRANQPQHF,TRBD1,TRBJ1-5,TRBV5-8,.
TGTGCCTGGAGTATAAATCCGAACACTGAAGCTTTCTTT,CAWSINPNTEAFF,.,TRBJ1-1,TRBV30,.
TGTGCCAGCAGCGCCGGGAGGGATGGCTACACCTTC,CASSAGRDGYTF,.,TRBJ1-2,TRBV9,few
TGTGCCAGCAGGCCACCTAGGGGGCAAGGCTATGGCTACACCTTC,CASRPPRGQGYGYTF,TRBD1,TRBJ1-2,TRBV6-5,.
TGTGCCAGCAGCCCCAGGGGCACAGATACGCAGTATTTT,CASSPRGTDTQYF,.,TRBJ2-3,TRBV3-1/TRBV3-2,.
TGTGCCAGCACCTTGACAGGTCGGGAAAAACTGTTTTTT,CASTLTGREKLFF,.,TRBJ1-4,TRBV28,once
TGTGCCAGCAAGCGTTCGGCCTTTCGAGGGAATGAGCAGTTCTTC,CASKRSAFRGNEQFF,.,TRBJ2-1,TRBV7-2,once
TGTGCCTGGACCCAGCGTGGGGCCAACGTCCTGACTTTC,CAWTQRGANVLTF,.,TRBJ2-6,TRBV30,.
TGTGCCAGTAGTAGGACGACAGGGGCGCAGGGCTACAATGAGCAGTTCTTC,CASSRTTGAQGYNEQFF,TRBD1,TRBJ2-1,TRBV19,.
TGTGCCAGCAGCGTAGGGCCTAATGAAAAACTGTTTTTT,CASSVGPNEKLFF,.,TRBJ1-4,TRBV11-2,.
TGTGCCAGCAGCCAGCAGGGGGCTCGATCACCCCTCCACTTT,CASSQQGARSPLHF,TRBD1,TRBJ1-6,TRBV25-1,few
TGCAGTGCTATCAATAATCGGGCTTTCTTT,CSAINNRAFF,.,TRBJ1-1,TRBV20-1,few
TGTGCCAGCAACCGGGGGGCGACGGACTATGGCTACACCTTC,CASNRGATDYGYTF,.,TRBJ1-2,TRBV28,once
TGTGCCAGCAGTCCCCGACAGGGGTCCTACGAGCAGTACTTC,CASSPRQGSYEQYF,TRBD1,TRBJ2-7,TRBV6-2/TRBV6-3,once
TGTGCCAGCAGCCCCCGTGCCGGGGTTGAGACCCAGTACTTC,CASSPRAGVETQYF,.,TRBJ2-5,TRBV3-1/TRBV3-2,few
TGCGCCAGCAGCTTGGGAGCGGGGGGGCGCGGAGAGACCCAGTACTTC,CASSLGAGGRGETQYF,TRBD2,TRBJ2-5,TRBV5-1,.
TGTGCCAGCAGGATGATGGGACAGGGGAGTTACGAGCAGTACTTC,CASRMMGQGSYEQYF,TRBD1,TRBJ2-7,TRBV4-2,.
TGTGCCAGCAGTTACTCGAGGGCCAATAATGAAAAACTGTTTTTT,CASSYSRANNEKLFF,.,TRBJ1-4,TRBV6-5,.
TGTGCCAGCAGCGCGACAGGGAATTCACCCCTCCACTTT,CASSATGNSPLHF,TRBD1,TRBJ1-6,TRBV7-3,once